This is a list of T cell receptor beta chains from one sample in a study of cytomegalovirus exposure and HLA in healthy donors. Assay: immunoSEQ multiplex PCR; the TCRdb copy retains only in-frame clones and omits some. The sample consists of about 140,000 clones, about 91% of them appearing once. The sample was PBMCs. The receptor set was obtained from a young man in good health and CMV-seropositive. Each CDR3 is given with its conserved first and last residue. D genes are given only for firm matches. Expanded clones get a size class; other rows say once, few or many, or leave the size out.

size: -; D: -; V: TRBV6-5; J: TRBJ1-5; DNA: TGTGCCAGCCGGAGGACTGCTAGCAATCAGCCCCAGCATTTT; CDR3: CASRRTASNQPQHF
size: -; D: -; V: TRBV4-1; J: TRBJ2-5; DNA: TGCGCCAGCAGCCAAGAACGGCTAGTAGCGACCCAGTACTTC; CDR3: CASSQERLVATQYF
size: -; D: TRBD1; V: TRBV9; J: TRBJ1-5; DNA: TGTGCCAGCAGCGTAGGTGACAGGGGGGAGCAGCCCCAGCATTTT; CDR3: CASSVGDRGEQPQHF
size: many; D: -; V: TRBV27; J: TRBJ2-6; DNA: TGTGCCAGCAGTTTGCGACAGGACTCTGGGGCCAACGTCCTGACTTTC; CDR3: CASSLRQDSGANVLTF
size: -; D: -; V: TRBV4-1; J: TRBJ1-6; DNA: TGCGCCAGCAGCCAAGATAGAAATTCACCCCTCCACTTT; CDR3: CASSQDRNSPLHF
size: -; D: -; V: TRBV7-9; J: TRBJ2-3; DNA: TGTGCCAGCAGCTTAGGTCACACAGATACGCAGTATTTT; CDR3: CASSLGHTDTQYF
size: -; D: TRBD1; V: TRBV2; J: TRBJ2-1; DNA: TGTGCCAGCAGTGAATTCGGGACAGCTCCTTATGGCAATGAGCAGTTCTTC; CDR3: CASSEFGTAPYGNEQFF
size: -; D: TRBD1; V: TRBV29-1; J: TRBJ1-3; DNA: TGCAGCGTTCTGGGACAGGGGGGAAACACCATATATTTT; CDR3: CSVLGQGGNTIYF
size: -; D: -; V: TRBV6-1; J: TRBJ2-2; DNA: TGTGCCAGCAGTGAAGCGGGACATTTCACCGGGGAGCTGTTTTTT; CDR3: CASSEAGHFTGELFF
size: once; D: TRBD1; V: TRBV30; J: TRBJ1-2; DNA: TGTGCCTGGAGTGTATGGGACAGGGGGGTTTCCTATGGCTACACCTTC; CDR3: CAWSVWDRGVSYGYTF
size: once; D: -; V: TRBV12-5; J: TRBJ1-1; DNA: TGTGCTAGTGGTCCCCGGGGGATAAACACTGAAGCTTTCTTT; CDR3: CASGPRGINTEAFF